This T cell receptor beta chain was sequenced in a study of cytomegalovirus exposure and HLA in healthy donors. General study findings and limits: The authors enumerated roughly 180 TCR beta chains as linked to cytomegalovirus.

Primers for the PCR totalled 60 Vbeta and 13 Jbeta. Some clones are missing from TCRdb's copy, which holds only in-frame ones; the method was immunoSEQ multiplex PCR. The top ten hold 3.5% to 4.5% of the sample, which has about 120,000 clones, about two thirds seen once. After removal of 5 bases from V and 3 bases from J, the junction contained 5 bases not matched to a gene. The CDR3 runs to 14 residues. Germline values: CDR1 LNHDA, CDR2 SQIVND (reference sequence). At the time of sampling, donors were nominally healthy, though unrecorded immune exposures were likely. Remarks on this clone: Its antigen is currently unknown.

The J gene is TRBJ2-7, the V gene TRBV19; TRBD2 aligns across 9 bases. This clonotype was sampled from a man under 40 in good health and CMV-seronegative. Source material: PBMCs. The CDR3 DNA reads TGTGCCAGTAGTCCCCAGACTAGCGGCTACGAGCAGTACTTC. Its protein product is CASSPQTSGYEQYF.